This TCR beta chain was recovered during a study of blood T cell repertoires in COVID-19. Study overall: The United States, Italy and Spain were the sources of the acute and convalescent COVID-19 samples.

Per the original methods: Reference gene primer amplification in the assay estimated nucleated cell counts. Assay: immunoSEQ multiplex PCR; the TCRdb copy retains only in-frame clones and omits some. V, J and clone size were drawn from that table, and D and trimming were deduced from the DNA. This sample has about 380,000 clones, with roughly 90% found just once. Clinical histories supplied by participants themselves formed the basis of cohort assignment. This clone showed up just once. The sequenced sample consisted of PBMCs or T cells enriched from blood (not recorded which). This sequence was found in a woman between 25 and 40 years old who had recovered from COVID-19.

The CDR3 DNA reads as TGTGCCAGCAGCGTAGAATCAGGGACTGAAGCTTTCTTT. Amino acids: CASSVESGTEAFF. The chain couples TRBV9 to TRBJ1-1, with D possibly matching TRBD1 (5 bases). The ends were cut back, 0 bases at V and 5 bases at J, with 8 bases in the middle. The CDR3 covers 13 residues. Germline V gives CDR1 SGDLS, CDR2 YYNGEE.